The next 16 T cell receptor beta chains were all read from a single sample in a study of blood T cells in healthy people across ages. A second about 7 to 12 cycle PCR used barcoded and J-beta primers. Using its own MiXCR run on the 5' RACE reads, TCRdb lists one record per CDR3 protein. The table records about 1.6 million distinct CDR3 sequences, 30% to 35% of them present only once. Material: blood. These receptors were collected from a woman under 40 in good health.

The V gene is TRBV19, the J gene TRBJ1-5, with a tentative D call TRBD1 (6 bases). The CDR3 loop spans 15 amino acids. Trimming took off 3 bases at V and 2 bases at J, with 11 bases between the two ends. Per germline, CDR1 LNHDA and CDR2 SQIVND (reference sequence). The chain's CDR3 is CASSIFPGGNQPQHF. In nucleotides, the CDR3 is TGTGCCAGTAGTATCTTTCCAGGGGGCAATCAGCCCCAGCATTTT.

V and J are TRBV20-1 and TRBJ2-7; TRBD2 matches 14 bases. J gave up 3 bases and V 4 bases, and 5 bases lay outside the gene matches. This CDR3 is built from 15 residues. The germline V gene encodes CDR1 DFQATT and CDR2 SNEGSKA (reference sequence). In DNA form, the CDR3 reads TGCAGTGCTAAGCGACTAGCGGGGGGGCTCTACGAGCAGTACTTC. Translating it yields CSAKRLAGGLYEQYF.

This chain connects TRBV20-1 to TRBJ1-5, with D uncertain. Germline V gene lookup returns CDR1 DFQATT and CDR2 SNEGSKA (reference sequence). The CDR3 runs to 12 residues. The germline V and J ends were trimmed by 6 bases and 2 bases, with 8 bases remaining between them. The CDR3 sequence: CSAPSGNQPQHF. The CDR3 region has the DNA TGCAGTGCCCCTTCTGGCAATCAGCCCCAGCATTTT.

The chain links TRBV27 to TRBJ2-1; 16 nucleotides line up with TRBD2. CDR1 and CDR2 (germline): MNHEY, SMNVEV (reference sequence). CDR3 length: 16 residues. The junction had 3 bases not matched to a gene; V was cut back by 6 bases and J by 4 bases. This chain's CDR3 is CASRGLAGGPYNEQFF. CDR3 bases: TGTGCCAGCAGGGGACTAGCGGGAGGGCCTTACAATGAGCAGTTCTTC.

This clonotype was observed many times. The chain links TRBV29-1 to TRBJ2-7; maybe TRBD1 (5 bases). Germline V gene data show CDR1 as SQVTM and CDR2 as ANQGSEA. The CDR3 has 11 amino acids. The CDR3 is CSAGFSNEQYF. Written as DNA, the CDR3 is TGCAGTGCAGGGTTTTCAAACGAGCAGTACTTC.

This clonotype was seen many times. The chain couples TRBV29-1 to TRBJ2-3, with D possibly TRBD2 on 7 matching bases. V lost 4 bases and J 2 bases, leaving 13 bases between the germline ends. The CDR3 is 14 residues long. Germline V gene sequence: CDR1 SQVTM, CDR2 ANQGSEA. In nucleotides, the CDR3 is TGCAGCGTTGCGGGGGGCCTTCACACAGATACGCAGTATTTT. This gives the protein CSVAGGLHTDTQYF.

The rearrangement uses TRBV18 and TRBJ2-2; a weak D match, TRBD1 (6 bases). CDR3 size: 14 residues. The germline V and J ends were trimmed by 3 bases and 4 bases, with 9 bases remaining between them. Germline V gene sequence: CDR1 KGHSH, CDR2 LQKENI. The CDR3 region is CASSPQGRTGELFF. DNA for the CDR3: TGTGCCAGCTCACCTCAGGGGCGCACCGGGGAGCTGTTTTTT. Drawing the rest from reference TRBV18 and TRBJ2-2, the complete variable domain is NAGVMQNPRHLVRRRGQEARLRCSPMKGHSHVYWYRQLPEEGLKFMVYLQKENIIDESGMPKERFSAEFPKEGPSILRIQQVVRGDSAAYFCASSPQGRTGELFFGEGSRLTVL.

The chain recombines TRBV12-3 or TRBV12-4 with TRBJ1-5; D is perhaps TRBD1 (5 bases). V was trimmed by 2 bases and J by 3 bases, leaving 8 bases between them. The CDR3 is made up of 14 amino acids. The CDR3 nucleotides are TGTGCCAGCAGTTTATCAGGGCCCAATCAGCCCCAGCATTTT. This translates into CASSLSGPNQPQHF.

The CDR3 region is CAISRDRGRDTQYF. CDR3 bases: TGTGCCATCAGTCGGGACAGGGGGAGAGATACGCAGTATTTT. The chain employs TRBV10-3 and TRBJ2-3; 11 bases agree with TRBD1. Germline lookup yields CDR1 ENHRY and CDR2 SYGVKD. After removal of 5 bases from V and 5 bases from J, the junction contained 3 bases not matched to a gene. This CDR3 spans 14 amino acids.

In its sample, this clonotype was seen a few times. The chain employs TRBV20-1 and TRBJ1-1, with D perhaps matching TRBD1 (5 bases). Trimming pared 0 bases from V and 4 bases from J, leaving 12 bases between. The CDR3 is 14 residues long. Germline loops: CDR1 DFQATT, CDR2 SNEGSKA (reference sequence). Here the CDR3 reads CSARDLRGTTEAFF. CDR3 coding DNA: TGCAGTGCTAGAGATCTAAGAGGGACCACTGAAGCTTTCTTT.

The chain has TRBV15 and TRBJ2-7; the D gene is possibly TRBD2 (7 bases). The CDR3 runs 15 residues. V lost 6 bases, J lost 0 bases, and 15 bases lay in between. Germline V gives CDR1 LNHNV, CDR2 YYDKDF (reference sequence). The CDR3 spells CATSRVRGASYEQYF. In nucleotides, the CDR3 is TGTGCCACCAGTCGGGTTCGGGGGGCCTCCTACGAGCAGTACTTC.

The CDR3 DNA reads TGTGCCAGCAGTTTCGTCCGGGCGAACACTGAAGCTTTCTTT. Translated: CASSFVRANTEAFF. The rearrangement uses TRBV27 and TRBJ1-1; D is undetermined. Germline CDR1 and CDR2: MNHEY and SMNVEV (reference sequence). This CDR3 contains 14 residues. Trimming stripped 3 bases from V and 1 base from J, with 9 bases between.

The rearrangement joins TRBV7-9 to TRBJ2-7, with D maybe TRBD2 (6 bases). Germline V gene data show CDR1 as SEHNR and CDR2 as FQNEAQ (reference sequence). Deletions cut 5 bases from V and 7 bases from J, with 21 bases between. CDR3 size: 15 residues. CDR3 sequence: CASSTPGLGGREQYF. The CDR3 bases are TGTGCCAGCAGCACACCGGGCCTTGGGGGGAGGGAGCAGTACTTC. The variable domain in full, completed from reference TRBV7-9 and TRBJ2-7, reads DTGVSQNPRHKITKRGQNVTFRCDPISEHNRLYWYRQTLGQGPEFLTYFQNEAQLEKSRLLSDRFSAERPKGSFSTLEIQRTEQGDSAMYLCASSTPGLGGREQYFGPGTRLTVT.

This clonotype was recorded once. The chain links TRBV29-1 to TRBJ2-1; tentative D call: TRBD2 (5 bases). This CDR3 contains 13 residues. Germline CDR1 and CDR2: SQVTM and ANQGSEA. The CDR3 coding sequence is TGCATCGGGAAGAGGGAGTCCTACAATGAGCAGTTCTTC. Residues: CIGKRESYNEQFF.

V gene TRBV12-3 or TRBV12-4 combines with J gene TRBJ2-7; a possible D gene is TRBD2 (5 bases). Trimming took 9 bases from V and 3 from J, leaving 15 bases between them. The length of the CDR3 is 13 residues. The CDR3 here is CASGRLLGYEQYF. CDR3 nucleotide sequence: TGTGCCAGTGGACGTCTACTAGGCTACGAGCAGTACTTC.

In this sample, this clonotype turned up a few times. The chain uses TRBV3-1 and TRBJ1-2; D unclear. The CDR3 contains 18 residues. V lost 0 bases, J lost 2 bases, and 19 bases lay in between. Germline CDR1 is LGHDT and CDR2 is YNNKEL (reference sequence). Here the CDR3 reads CASSQDQFMETSNYGYTF. CDR3 coding DNA: TGTGCCAGCAGCCAAGATCAATTTATGGAGACCTCAAACTATGGCTACACCTTC. The full variable domain, in which reference TRBV3-1 and TRBJ1-2 provide the parts outside the CDR3, is DTAVSQTPKYLVTQMGNDKSIKCEQNLGHDTMYWYKQDSKKFLKIMFSYNNKELIINETVPNRFSPKSPDKAHLNLHINSLELGDSAVYFCASSQDQFMETSNYGYTFGSGTRLTVV.